These 23 T cell receptor beta chains share one sample of origin, sequenced in a study of cytomegalovirus exposure and HLA in healthy donors. The PCR used 60 Vbeta and 13 Jbeta primers. Sequencing used immunoSEQ multiplex PCR; TCRdb keeps in-frame clones, though not all of them. This sample has about 200,000 clones; approximately 82% occur once, and the top ten carry 1.7%. Sequenced sample: PBMCs. The receptor set was obtained from a woman between 18 and 29 years old in good health and CMV-seronegative.

This clone was counted once. V is TRBV30 and J is TRBJ1-5; the D is unclear. The CDR3 runs to 13 residues. CDR1 and CDR2 from the germline V gene are GTSNPN and SVGIG (reference sequence). V shed 4 bases and J shed 1 base, with 8 bases lying between them. The CDR3 DNA is TGTGCCTGGAATGAGGGAAGCAATCAGCCCCAGCATTTT. This translates into CAWNEGSNQPQHF.

This clone showed up just once. V is TRBV28 and J is TRBJ1-3, with D unclear. The germline V and J ends were trimmed by 5 bases and 0 bases, with 8 bases remaining between them. The CDR3 spans 14 residues. The germline V gene has CDR1 MDHEN and CDR2 SYDVKM. The CDR3, as DNA: TGTGCCAGCAGTCGAGCCGGCTCTGGAAACACCATATATTTT. Protein product: CASSRAGSGNTIYF. The whole variable domain, filled in from reference TRBV28 and TRBJ1-3, reads DVKVTQSSRYLVKRTGEKVFLECVQDMDHENMFWYRQDPGLGLRLIYFSYDVKMKEKGDIPEGYSVSREKKERFSLILESASTNQTSMYLCASSRAGSGNTIYFGEGSWLTVV.

The chain employs TRBV6-1 and TRBJ2-7; no firm D call. The CDR3 is made up of 13 amino acids. CDR1 and CDR2 from the germline V gene are MNHNS and SASEGT. The ends were cut back, 1 base at V and 3 bases at J, with 7 bases in the middle. CDR3 amino acids: CASSEGVDYEQYV. CDR3 coding DNA: TGTGCCAGCAGTGAAGGGGTGGACTACGAGCAGTACGTC.

The chain links TRBV27 to TRBJ1-3; a possible D gene is TRBD1 (6 bases). The CDR3 is 13 residues long. Germline lookup yields CDR1 MNHEY and CDR2 SMNVEV (reference sequence). Trimming took 2 bases from V and 8 from J, leaving 10 bases between them. This CDR3 is CASSLKQGYTIYF. The DNA for the CDR3 is TGTGCCAGCAGTTTAAAACAGGGTTACACCATATATTTT.

The chain recombines TRBV4-3 with TRBJ1-3; D call uncertain. Trimming left V 0 bases short and J 0 bases short, with 9 bases between. The CDR3 extends over 16 amino acids. Germline values: CDR1 LGHNA, CDR2 YSLEER. The CDR3, as DNA: TGCGCCAGCAGCCAAGATTACGGGTCCTCTGGAAACACCATATATTTT. Translating gives CASSQDYGSSGNTIYF.

CDR3 region: CALVTSATYEQYF. CDR3 coding DNA: TGTGCCTTAGTGACTAGCGCGACCTACGAGCAGTACTTC. This chain uses TRBV30 with TRBJ2-7; 8 positions agree with TRBD2. The CDR3 sequence is 13 residues long. Germline V gives CDR1 GTSNPN, CDR2 SVGIG (reference sequence). V was clipped by 7 bases and J by 2 bases; unmatched bases: 7. Using reference TRBV30 and TRBJ2-7 for the parts outside the CDR3, the full variable domain is SQTIHQWPATLVQPVGSPLSLECTVEGTSNPNLYWYRQAAGRGLQLLFYSVGIGQISSEVPQNLSASRPQDRQFILSSKKLLLSDSGFYLCALVTSATYEQYFGPGTRLTVT.

The rearrangement links TRBV30 to TRBJ1-5; D is unclear. Deletions cut 0 bases from V and 7 bases from J, with 10 bases between. In germline, CDR1 is GTSNPN, CDR2 SVGIG (reference sequence). The CDR3 has 13 amino acids. The CDR3 protein is CAWSVAEKQPQHF. The CDR3, as DNA: TGTGCCTGGAGTGTAGCCGAGAAGCAGCCCCAGCATTTT.

The chain combines TRBV7-2 with TRBJ2-5; D is unresolved. Per the germline V gene, CDR1 is SGHTA and CDR2 is FQGNSA. Trimming removed 4 bases from V and 0 bases from J, with 6 bases in between. The CDR3 totals 13 residues. Here the CDR3 reads CASSSRYQETQYF. CDR3 nucleotide sequence: TGTGCCAGCAGCTCCAGGTACCAAGAGACCCAGTACTTC.

The V and J genes are TRBV28 and TRBJ1-5, with D tentatively TRBD1 (5 bases). The CDR3 runs to 16 residues. Germline CDR1 is MDHEN and CDR2 is SYDVKM. Trimming stripped 7 bases from V and 1 base from J, with 17 bases between. The CDR3 here is CASTNRRDVSNQPQHF. The CDR3 DNA follows: TGTGCCAGCACCAACCGGCGGGACGTCAGCAATCAGCCCCAGCATTTT.

The chain is built from TRBV27 and TRBJ2-7; 7 positions match TRBD1. Germline V gene data show CDR1 as MNHEY and CDR2 as SMNVEV (reference sequence). V dropped 1 base and J dropped 4; count of bases not matched to a gene: 7. The CDR3 extends over 15 amino acids. CDR3 sequence reads: CASSLYNTGEYEQYF. The CDR3, as DNA: TGTGCCAGCAGTTTATACAATACAGGGGAGTACGAGCAGTACTTC.

The rearrangement links TRBV5-1 to TRBJ1-2; 8 bases are a match to TRBD1. With V trimmed by 3 bases and J by 8 bases, 9 bases remained unmatched. The CDR3 contains 14 residues. Looked up from germline, CDR1 is SGHRS and CDR2 is YFSETQ. This CDR3 is CASSSPGTGDGYTF. The CDR3 region has the DNA TGCGCCAGCAGCTCCCCGGGGACAGGTGACGGCTACACCTTC. The variable domain in full, completed from reference TRBV5-1 and TRBJ1-2, reads KAGVTQTPRYLIKTRGQQVTLSCSPISGHRSVSWYQQTPGQGLQFLFEYFSETQRNKGNFPGRFSGRQFSNSRSEMNVSTLELGDSALYLCASSSPGTGDGYTFGSGTRLTVV.

For the CDR3, the DNA is TGTGCCAGCAGCCTTGGGACTAGCGGGACGGAGACCCAGTACTTC. Translated: CASSLGTSGTETQYF. The rearrangement uses TRBV5-4 and TRBJ2-5; 13 positions agree with TRBD2. The CDR3 has 15 residues. V trimming: 4 bases; J trimming: 5 bases; junction bases outside the gene matches: 5. The germline CDR1 and CDR2 sequences are SGHNT and YYREEE (reference sequence).

The rearrangement links TRBV10-3 to TRBJ2-1; 10 nucleotides line up with TRBD2. The germline V gene has CDR1 ENHRY and CDR2 SYGVKD. CDR3 size: 16 residues. V was pared by 4 bases and J by 4 bases, with 7 bases of the junction left unmatched. CDR3 bases: TGTGCCATCAGTGTACTAGCGGGACCCTTATACAATGAGCAGTTCTTC. It is translated as CAISVLAGPLYNEQFF.

Worth noting for this clone: Germline and junction disagree at one end, which may indicate a read error. This same CDR3 is encoded by further DNA sequences in the sample. This chain connects TRBV7-2 to TRBJ1-2; no clear D. The CDR3 runs 14 residues. Germline V gene lookup returns CDR1 SGHTA and CDR2 FQGNSA. The CDR3, as DNA: TGTGCTAGCAGCTTAGGGCAGATAAACTATGGCTACACCTTC. Protein product: CASSLGQINYGYTF.

The sample holds a few counts of this clone. V gene TRBV7-2 combines with J gene TRBJ1-1; perhaps TRBD1 as D (6 bases). Per germline, CDR1 SGHTA and CDR2 FQGNSA. The CDR3 runs 13 residues. Deletions cut 5 bases from V and 7 bases from J, with 14 bases between. The CDR3 DNA reads as TGTGCCAGCAGCCATTTCCCGGACAGTGAAGCTTTCTTT. Its translation is CASSHFPDSEAFF.

The chain joins TRBV9 to TRBJ1-1, with TRBD1 identical over 8 bases. The V segment lost 2 bases and the J segment 3 bases; nucleotides outside the gene matches: 6. Germline V lookup: CDR1 SGDLS, CDR2 YYNGEE. This CDR3 spans 15 amino acids. The DNA of the CDR3 is TGTGCCAGCAGCGTTGACCAGGGGGCGGACACTGAAGCTTTCTTT. Translation gives CASSVDQGADTEAFF.

The CDR3 is CASSLTRLRGGTEAFF. The CDR3 bases are TGTGCCAGCAGCCTCACCCGACTTAGAGGGGGAACTGAAGCTTTCTTT. The chain recombines TRBV13 with TRBJ1-1; maybe TRBD1 (6 bases). With 5 bases removed from V and 5 bases from J, the gap between germline ends came to 21 bases. Germline-derived CDR1 and CDR2 are PRHDT and FYEKMQ (reference sequence). CDR3 length: 16 amino acids.

This rearrangement joins TRBV18 to TRBJ2-3; 8 positions agree with TRBD2. From germline, CDR1 is KGHSH and CDR2 LQKENI. The J segment lost 5 bases and the V segment lost 9 bases, leaving 4 bases of the junction unmatched. This CDR3 contains 12 residues. The chain's CDR3 is CASSRGGDTQYF. CDR3 sequence (DNA): TGTGCCAGTTCCCGGGGGGGAGATACGCAGTATTTT.

The chain carries TRBV11-2 and TRBJ1-2; D remains ambiguous. V dropped 5 bases and J dropped 4 bases, with 17 bases sitting between them. CDR3 length equals 15 residues. Germline V gene sequence: CDR1 SGHAT, CDR2 FQNNGV. CDR3 coding DNA: TGTGCCAGCAGCGAACACCCCGAATTACCCTATGGCTACACCTTC. The encoded protein is CASSEHPELPYGYTF.

The chain couples TRBV7-9 to TRBJ2-3; 14 nucleotides match TRBD2. The CDR3 consists of 16 residues. Germline-derived CDR1 and CDR2 are SEHNR and FQNEAQ (reference sequence). Trimming removed 4 bases from V and 3 bases from J; junction bases left unmatched: 3. This chain's CDR3 is CASSWGLAGATDTQYF. CDR3 nucleotides: TGTGCCAGCAGCTGGGGACTAGCGGGAGCTACAGATACGCAGTATTTT.

This chain links TRBV28 with TRBJ2-7; 11 bases match TRBD2. From germline, CDR1 is MDHEN and CDR2 SYDVKM. The ends lost 3 bases at V and 2 bases at J; junction bases unmatched: 9. The CDR3 covers 17 residues. CDR3 in amino acids: CASSFLGLAGRPYEQYF. For the CDR3, the DNA is TGTGCCAGCAGTTTCCTCGGACTAGCGGGCCGACCCTACGAGCAGTACTTC.

This rearrangement joins TRBV10-3 to TRBJ2-7; perhaps TRBD2 as D (7 bases). Deletions cut 5 bases from V and 4 bases from J, with 18 bases between. The germline V gene has CDR1 ENHRY and CDR2 SYGVKD. This CDR3 region has 15 residues. DNA of the CDR3: TGTGCCATCAGTCCGGGACCGGGGGGCGTTTACGAGCAGTACTTC. This sequence encodes CAISPGPGGVYEQYF.

The CDR3 DNA is TGTGCCAGCAGAGATCCGGGACTAGGGGCCTCCAATGAGCAGTTCTTC. Its protein is CASRDPGLGASNEQFF. The genes are TRBV2 and TRBJ2-1; 8 positions match TRBD2. Germline CDR1 and CDR2: SNHLY and FYNNEI. This CDR3 has 16 amino acids. Trimming removed 6 bases from V and 6 bases from J; junction bases left unmatched: 13.